One and the same sample provided the 3 T cell receptor beta chains below, sequenced in a study of T-cell reconstitution after alpha-beta-depleted transplantation in children. It was with unique molecular identifiers that the TCRbeta library was prepared. A single record per CDR3 protein comes from TCRdb applying MiXCR to the PCR reads. This sample has 300,000 to 400,000 distinct CDR3 sequences, with roughly 16% found just once. The sample here was PBMCs, mostly from graft donor cells, taken 360 days after TCRalphabeta/CD19-depleted stem cell transplant. These receptors were collected from a male patient under 10 years old who had a stem cell transplant for acute lymphoblastic leukemia, so the T cells may come from the graft donor.

This clonotype was counted at least ten times. The rearrangement joins TRBV6-5 to TRBJ2-7; 7 bases fit TRBD2. The CDR3 totals 15 residues. Germline loops: CDR1 MNHEY, CDR2 SVGAGI. Germline trimming cut 8 bases from V and 0 bases from J; bases unmatched to any gene: 10. Here the CDR3 reads CASSYSSSGSYEQYF. The CDR3 nucleotides read TGTGCCAGCTCATACTCCTCTAGCGGCTCCTACGAGCAGTACTTC.

This rearrangement joins TRBV19 to TRBJ2-2; 9 bases are a match to TRBD2. The CDR3 runs 14 residues. Trimming cost V 7 bases and J 7 bases; bases outside gene matches: 7. Germline-derived CDR1 and CDR2 are LNHDA and SQIVND (reference sequence). CDR3 loop: CASNGGLAGGELFF. The CDR3 DNA reads TGTGCCAGTAACGGGGGACTAGCAGGCGGGGAGCTGTTTTTT. The full variable domain, its missing parts supplied by reference TRBV19 and TRBJ2-2, is DGGITQSPKYLFRKEGQNVTLSCEQNLNHDAMYWYRQDPGQGLRLIYYSQIVNDFQKGDIAEGYSVSREKKESFPLTVTSAQKNPTAFYLCASNGGLAGGELFFGEGSRLTVL.

In this sample, this clonotype turned up a few times. V usage is TRBV12-3 or TRBV12-4 and J usage is TRBJ1-1; 8 nucleotides match TRBD1. This CDR3 region has 17 residues. With V trimmed by 3 bases and J by 1 base, 10 bases remained unmatched. The DNA of the CDR3 is TGTGCCAGCAGTTTCCGAACCAGGGGGCTGGGGAACACTGAAGCTTTCTTT. Translating it yields CASSFRTRGLGNTEAFF.